This T cell receptor beta chain was identified during a study of cytomegalovirus exposure and HLA in healthy donors. Germline-derived CDR1 and CDR2 are SNHLY and FYNNEI. Trimming shortened V by 7 bases and J by 4 bases, and 14 bases separated the two germline ends. The CDR3 extends over 13 amino acids. Clones were read by immunoSEQ multiplex PCR, and TCRdb kept only the in-frame ones, dropping some. The table shows 92,000 or so clones, with about 96% occurring only once. The sequenced sample consisted of PBMCs. The clonotype was recovered from a man between 18 and 29 years old in good health and CMV-seronegative. The chain joins TRBV2 to TRBJ2-7; a possible D gene is TRBD1 (6 bases). DNA for the CDR3: TGTGCCAGCAAGAGGGACACCGTATACGAGCAGTACTTC. Translated: CASKRDTVYEQYF.